Included here is one TCR beta chain sequence, with context. This clonotype was seen ten or more times. Its binding antigen is unknown. Base quality data are lacking; no much larger clone is found one base away. The record originates from a study of HIV-infected children after antiretroviral therapy interruption (dated by TCRdb to about 2019). Broadly, across the study: Eight children were included: four on planned treatment interruption and four on continuous treatment, all with CD4+ count above 500 and viral load below 50 copies/ml. The interruption group had a median age of approximately 9.5 years, compared with roughly 8 years in the continuous treatment group. Most participating children had recorded exposure to EBV and CMV. Interruption-arm samples came from week 0, week 12, end of interruption (week 24 or 48), and about 3 years after study end. Continuous-treatment samples were analyzed from corresponding weeks 0, 48 and 150. TCR repertoires were compared between children on planned treatment interruption and children on continuous antiretroviral treatment, alongside thymic output measurements. General conclusions and limits of the study: The low number of patients is a limitation and the data should be interpreted with caution. In the naive CD4+ repertoires of PTI patients, CDR3 sharing between time points dropped after the start of interruption, while many sequences were shared between the end of interruption and 3 years later. Minor non-naive CD45RA+ populations such as EMRA or stem memory cells might have been included among the sorted CD45RA+ naive cells. An increase in the naive CD4+ Gini coefficient was observed by the end of treatment interruption, suggesting clonal expansion, and a return to baseline was observed by 3 years.

The library was generated by 3' RACE. TCR libraries were constructed from RNA with a 3' RACE protocol that used unique molecular identifiers to correct for PCR amplification bias. Up to roughly 12 amplicon libraries were pooled and sequenced on an Illumina MiSeq with v2 2x250 paired-end chemistry. On the authors' methods: Reads were processed with Decombinator for assignment of V and J genes and CDR3, and barcode-based correction of errors and PCR bias was applied. Repertoires were subsampled to equal depth before Gini coefficients were calculated with the R ineq package. Three approaches were used to assess CDR3 similarity: GLIPH, Hamming distance and a shared triplet metric. TCRdb trimmed the raw reads at Q25, called clones with MiXCR and kept productive beta chains. Entries are consolidated by CDR3 protein sequence, retaining the most common genes and DNA. TCRdb assigned the V and J calls; the authors' analysis was not used. The sample contains fewer than 50,000 distinct CDR3 sequences, 4.3% of them found a single time. Over 0.65% of the sample comes from the top ten.

The treatment or condition label on this specimen signifies: PENTA 11 planned treatment interruption arm or continuous ART arm. Children from the United Kingdom aged 2 to 15 years who had been given at least three-drug ART for at least 24 weeks were enrolled as participants. Cryopreserved PBMCs with at least 5 million viable cells were required; a handful of candidate patients were excluded for low viable PBMC yield. Using a FACSAria III cell sorter, naive CD4+ CD45RA+ CD45RO- T cells were FACS-sorted out of thawed PBMCs. The sorted cells were fixed, and RNA was then extracted with the RNeasy FFPE kit and afterward with the RNeasy Micro kit. There are 14 amino acids in the CDR3, from cysteine to phenylalanine inclusive. The entry retains the CDR3 DNA only, 42 bases that are in frame from base 1. V gives up 1 base and J gives up 0 bases, and the segment between their germline ends measures 6 bases.

Sequences were derived from CD45RA+ CD4+ T cells from PBMCs, pooled from several time points, sampled from a donor given antiretroviral therapy, either interrupted or continuous. What this sample's cell subset or site label stands for: naive CD4+ CD45RA+ CD45RO- T cells. This TCR was sampled from a pool of human donors with HIV. The chain is assembled from TRBV12-3 or TRBV12-4 and TRBJ1-1, with the D gene call left open. CDR3 protein: CASSLDRLNTEAFF. The DNA reads TGTGCCAGCAGTTTAGACAGATTGAACACTGAAGCTTTCTTT.